This TCR beta chain was identified in a study of radiotherapy plus CTLA-4 blockade in lung cancer (dated by TCRdb to between 2018 and 2020). A note on the overall study: Among enrolled patients, 15% to 20% had an objective response and roughly 31% reached disease control.

What the research found in general, with its limitations: After treatment with radiotherapy and ipilimumab, TCR clones that originated in tumors expanded in peripheral blood. Increased serum interferon-beta after radiation, together with early dynamic changes in blood T cell clones, were reported to be the strongest predictors of response.

From a lookup of the germline V gene (reference sequence), CDR1 and CDR2 are SEHNR and FQNEAQ. The CDR3 runs 13 amino acids, cysteine and phenylalanine included. Kept here is only the CDR3 DNA, which spans 39 bases and is read in frame from base 1. From V the trimming removes 5 bases and from J it removes 6 bases, while the gene matches leave 4 bases of the junction unaccounted for. Concerning this clone itself: Its antigen has not been determined. No base quality information exists; no much larger clone differs at one position.

The library relied on the immunoSEQ multiplex PCR assay. In TCRdb, the immuneACCESS table is reduced to in-frame sequences with V and J assigned. These tables do not hold every clone; where another copy was compared, an unresolved V gene accounts for under half, and the others remain unexplained. In all, the sample holds 40,000 to 45,000 clones, and roughly 70% of those were seen once. In total, the top ten clones hold around a tenth of the sample. The study tested focal radiation therapy combined with CTLA-4 blockade (ipilimumab) in patients with chemo-refractory metastatic non-small-cell lung cancer.

The TCR sequence derives from a human donor with non-small cell lung cancer who had stable disease on radiotherapy plus ipilimumab. Recombination connected TRBV7-9 to TRBJ1-2; 9 bases in the middle match TRBD1. The sequencing used peripheral blood, collected from a patient treated with radiotherapy plus ipilimumab. CDR3 loop: CASSLTGGNGYTF. The nucleotide sequence reads TGTGCCAGCAGCCTGACAGGGGGGAATGGCTACACCTTC.